This T cell receptor (beta chain) originates from a study of shared clonotypes between healthy human individuals (TCRdb year 2020). General notes on the study: The cohort included a few men and two women between 18 and 49 years of age. To estimate repertoire size and how much clonotypes are shared between individuals, the study performed deep sequencing of blood TCR repertoires from five healthy adults. Each donor's leukapheresis produced roughly between roughly 0.85 and 10 billion PBMCs. For each donor, CD4 naive and CD4 memory were each run on three plates, CD8 naive on two plates, and CD8 memory on one plate. To increase sequencing depth and limit assay-specific biases, TCR repertoire library preparation and sequencing were carried out by different laboratories using diverse techniques.

Deletion took 3 bases off V and 4 bases off J, with a span of 7 bases between the germline ends. CDR1 SQVTM and CDR2 ANQGSEA were looked up in the germline V gene. The CDR3 measures 12 amino acids from cysteine to phenylalanine. The CDR3 DNA has 36 bases and is translated from base 1. Using the deep immunoSEQ assay, TCR CDR3 regions were amplified from genomic DNA by multiplex PCR. For each cell subset, the extracted genomic DNA was distributed evenly across all wells of several immunoSEQ 96-well plates, and each plate served as one replicate. For sorted subsets, each replicate PCR was loaded with approximately 190 ng genomic DNA, equivalent to approximately 33,000 T cell genomes. The purified libraries were quantified using a Qubit 3.0 fluorometer, sized with a Bioanalyzer 2100, and then quantified again using the KAPA Library Quantification kit. Every immunoSEQ 96-well plate was sequenced on a dedicated single-read 150-cycle Illumina NextSeq 550 flow cell. Under the source paper's analysis protocol: Because only junctional sequences without quality scores were contained in the immunoSEQ output, filtering matching that applied to full-length reads could not be performed. Sequences were annotated with PyIR, a Python wrapper for IgBLAST v1.9, and V/J genes and CDR3 were assigned using IMGT germline references. Reads with weak V/J assignments (E-value above 1e-6), missing CDR3, stop codons, out-of-frame junctions, or ambiguous translated residues were removed. A V3J clonotype was defined by an identical inferred V gene, J gene, and CDR3 amino acid sequence. Percentage overlap between repertoires was computed as shared unique clonotypes divided by the size of the smaller repertoire. Three approaches were used to assess repertoire richness: RTK rarefaction, the Chao1 estimator, and Recon v2.1 estimates of unobserved clonotypes. Generation probabilities for all TCRbeta clonotypes obtained by the gDNA method from a handful of donors were computed using OLGA. TCRdb carries this immuneACCESS record with in-frame sequences only. Its versions omit some clonotypes, under half of them owing to an unresolved V gene in the studies checked, with the rest unexplained. The V and J calls and clone size come from that table; D and trimming were worked out from the DNA. The sample has a few million clones on record, around 95% of them singletons. The ten largest clones capture roughly 0.13% of the sample.

Healthy HIV-negative adults with no recently reported acute infections or vaccinations were included as donors. Only Caucasian adults living in Nashville, Tennessee, USA were represented among the donors. CD4+ T cells were enriched by magnetic negative selection, after which naive cells were positively selected on CD45RA and the negative fraction was taken as the memory subset. Blood was obtained by leukapheresis, after which PBMCs were separated by Ficoll-Histopaque density gradient centrifugation and cryopreserved in liquid nitrogen vapor phase. Purity and quantity of every magnetically sorted T cell population were checked by analytical flow cytometry. From each sorted fraction, genomic DNA was isolated and quantified by UV absorbance on a Nanodrop 2000c. Overall results and qualifications from the work: Only blood was sampled, and tissue TCR repertoires likely differ from those in blood. Higher generation probabilities were observed for clonotypes shared by all four sorted-subset donors than for non-shared clonotypes. Pairwise subsampling led to the expectation that sequencing depth would affect the degree of clonotype sharing among donors. Estimated clonotype richness was generally larger for naive than for memory subsets. Incomplete sequencing was indicated by rarefaction of sorted-subset datasets, despite the large sequencing depth. When a handful of donors were compared, the shared fraction of clonotypes was about 5% for naive CD4, approximately 3.3% for naive CD8, 2.3% for memory CD4, and roughly 0.4% for memory CD8. The genetic and exposure-history diversity represented was limited by the small number of donors.

As concerns this clone: What this receptor recognizes is not known. No clone much larger than this one lies a single base away; base qualities are absent.

Material for sequencing was naive CD4+ T cells sorted from blood. Reading the label with the study, this specimen's cell subset or site is: CD45RA+ positively selected. The chain links TRBV29-1 with TRBJ2-4; the D gene is not confidently resolved. This clonotype originated in a man aged 18-30 years in good health. The CDR3 region: CSVEDPKNIQYF. The DNA sequence follows: TGCAGCGTTGAGGACCCTAAAAACATTCAGTACTTC.